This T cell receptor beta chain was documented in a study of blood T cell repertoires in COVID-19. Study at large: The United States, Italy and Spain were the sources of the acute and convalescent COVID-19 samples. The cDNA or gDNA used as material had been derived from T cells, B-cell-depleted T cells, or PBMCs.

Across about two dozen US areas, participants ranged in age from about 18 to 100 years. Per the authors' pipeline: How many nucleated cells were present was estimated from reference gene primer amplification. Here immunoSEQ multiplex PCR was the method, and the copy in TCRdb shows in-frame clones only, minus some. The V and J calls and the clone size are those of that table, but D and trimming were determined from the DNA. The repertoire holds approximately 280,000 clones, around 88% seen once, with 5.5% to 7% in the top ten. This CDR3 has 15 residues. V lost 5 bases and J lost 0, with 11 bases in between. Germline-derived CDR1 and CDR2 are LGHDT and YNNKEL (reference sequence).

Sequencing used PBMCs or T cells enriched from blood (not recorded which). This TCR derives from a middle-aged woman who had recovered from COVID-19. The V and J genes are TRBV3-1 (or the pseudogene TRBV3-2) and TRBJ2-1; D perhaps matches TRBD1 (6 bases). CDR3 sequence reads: CASSLQGSSYNEQFF. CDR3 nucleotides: TGTGCCAGCAGCTTACAGGGTAGCTCCTACAATGAGCAGTTCTTC.